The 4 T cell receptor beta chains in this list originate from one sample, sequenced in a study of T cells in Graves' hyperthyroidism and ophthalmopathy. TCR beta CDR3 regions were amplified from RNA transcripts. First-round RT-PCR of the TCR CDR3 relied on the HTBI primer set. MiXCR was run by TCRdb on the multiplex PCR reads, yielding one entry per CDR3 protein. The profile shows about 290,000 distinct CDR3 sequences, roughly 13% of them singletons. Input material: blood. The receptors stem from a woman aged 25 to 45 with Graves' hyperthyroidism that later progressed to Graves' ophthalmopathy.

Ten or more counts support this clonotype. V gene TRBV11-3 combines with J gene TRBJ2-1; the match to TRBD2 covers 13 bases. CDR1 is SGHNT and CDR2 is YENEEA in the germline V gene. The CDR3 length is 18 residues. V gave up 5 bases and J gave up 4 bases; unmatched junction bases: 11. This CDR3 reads CASSPGLAGEGGYNEQFF. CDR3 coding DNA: TGTGCCAGCAGCCCAGGACTAGCGGGAGAGGGGGGATACAATGAGCAGTTCTTC.

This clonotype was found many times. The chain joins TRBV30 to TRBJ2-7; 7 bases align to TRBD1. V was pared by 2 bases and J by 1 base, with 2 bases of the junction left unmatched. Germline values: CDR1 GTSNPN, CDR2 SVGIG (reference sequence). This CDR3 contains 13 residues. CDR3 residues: CAWSQGQSYEQYF. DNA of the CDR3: TGTGCCTGGAGTCAGGGACAGTCCTACGAGCAGTACTTC.

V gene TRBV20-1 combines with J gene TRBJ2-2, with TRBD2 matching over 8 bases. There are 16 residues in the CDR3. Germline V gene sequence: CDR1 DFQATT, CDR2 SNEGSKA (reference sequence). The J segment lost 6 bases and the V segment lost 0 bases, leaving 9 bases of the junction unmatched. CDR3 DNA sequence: TGCAGTGCTAGAGATAGGCGAGCGGGAGCGTCCGGGGAGCTGTTTTTT. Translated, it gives CSARDRRAGASGELFF.

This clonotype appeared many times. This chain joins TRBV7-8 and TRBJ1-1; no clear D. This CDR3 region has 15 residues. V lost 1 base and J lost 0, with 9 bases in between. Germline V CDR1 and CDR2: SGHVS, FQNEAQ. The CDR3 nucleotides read TGTGCCAGCAGCTTAGAATTTTTGCTGAACACTGAAGCTTTCTTT. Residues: CASSLEFLLNTEAFF.